This T cell receptor beta chain was obtained from a study of blood T cell repertoires in COVID-19. The protocol was immunoSEQ multiplex PCR, while the TCRdb copy is restricted to in-frame clones and leaves out a portion. The table has 120,000 or so clones, approximately 80% seen once. The germline CDR1 and CDR2 sequences are SGHTA and FQGNSA. The CDR3 spans 15 residues. Deletions cut 5 bases from V and 4 bases from J, with 17 bases between. This TCR was recovered from a woman aged 45-59 years with acute or convalescent COVID-19. The specimen was peripheral blood. The V call is TRBV7-2, the J call TRBJ1-2, with D tentatively TRBD1 (5 bases). The CDR3 region has the DNA TGTGCCAGCAGCCCCCAGTGGGGGGAAATCTATGGCTACACCTTC. It codes for CASSPQWGEIYGYTF.